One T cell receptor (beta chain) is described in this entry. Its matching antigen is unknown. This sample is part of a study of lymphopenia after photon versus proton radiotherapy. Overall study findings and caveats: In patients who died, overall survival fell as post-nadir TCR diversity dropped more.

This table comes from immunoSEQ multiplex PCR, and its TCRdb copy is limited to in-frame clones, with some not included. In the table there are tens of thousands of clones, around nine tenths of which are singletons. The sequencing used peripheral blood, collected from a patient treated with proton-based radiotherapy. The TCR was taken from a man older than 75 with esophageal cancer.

The CDR3 DNA reads as TGCGCCAGCAGCCAACCTCAGGGTTATAATTCACCCCTCCACTTT. This gives the protein CASSQPQGYNSPLHF. This chain links TRBV4-1 with TRBJ1-6; perhaps TRBD1 as D (5 bases). The CDR3 extends over 15 amino acids. Deletions cut 2 bases from V and 4 bases from J, with 9 bases between. Germline loops: CDR1 MGHRA, CDR2 YSYEKL.